This T cell receptor beta chain was found in a study of metastatic and nonmetastatic thyroid tumors. At the level of the study: Blood and tumor or nodule tissue repertoires from malignant and benign thyroid patients were compared.

Each patient came to thyroid surgery without any prior treatment (of any kind). Original methodology: Variation in CDR3 across clinicopathological groups served as the basis for constructing a distant-metastasis classifier in papillary thyroid cancer. Via MiXCR, TCRdb re-called the PCR reads. TCRdb assigned the V and J calls; the authors' analysis was not used. In the table there are approximately 2,900 clones, about 38% of which are singletons. Study-wide points: The study reportedly found significantly higher TCR beta diversity in malignant thyroid tumors than benign nodules, in blood and tumor.

Germline V gene sequence: CDR1 MNHNS, CDR2 SASEGT. The CDR3 sequence is 16 residues long. The V end lost 2 bases, the J end lost 5 bases, and 18 bases lay between the germline ends. Details on this clone: Its antigen remains unknown.

The sample taken for sequencing was tumor tissue. The genes are TRBV6-1 and TRBJ1-2; possibly TRBD1 for D (5 bases). The source of this sequence is a female donor with papillary thyroid cancer or a benign thyroid nodule (not recorded which). Some clones in this sample may be carry-over from other donors' samples. The CDR3 DNA reads TGTGCCAGCAGTGAATTCGGCGTGCGGGGGGGGTATGGCTACACCTTC. This translates into CASSEFGVRGGYGYTF.